Below are 8 T cell receptor beta chains sequenced from a single sample in a study of regulatory T cells in long-lasting Graves disease. Documented time point: newly diagnosed GD, antithyroid drugs for less than 3 months. Making the TCR library involved RNA that had been extracted from PBMCs. TCR beta libraries were built with iRepertoire HTBI primers and Arm-PCR of CDR3 regions. TCRdb independently ran MiXCR on the multiplex PCR reads; one entry per CDR3 protein. In the table there are under 450,000 distinct CDR3 sequences, 12% of which are singletons. This same sample was also part of a study on T cells in Graves' hyperthyroidism and ophthalmopathy.

The sample consisted of peripheral blood mononuclear cells (PBMCs), taken at new diagnosis, from a patient treated with antithyroid drugs. Receptor source: a woman in her late teens or twenties with Graves disease.

This clonotype was seen repeatedly, ten times or more. The chain combines TRBV12-3 or TRBV12-4 with TRBJ2-7, with D perhaps TRBD1 (6 bases). The CDR3 is 15 residues long. Trimming shortened V by 5 bases and J by 1 base, and 15 bases separated the two germline ends. In DNA, the CDR3 is TGTGCCAGCAGTGCCACCCGGGACACATCCTACGAGCAGTACTTC. Translation gives CASSATRDTSYEQYF.

CDR3 coding DNA: TGCGCCAGCAGCCAAGATCCGCGACAGGGATTAAGAAACATTCAGTACTTC. This sequence encodes CASSQDPRQGLRNIQYF. The rearrangement uses TRBV4-3 and TRBJ2-4; TRBD1 aligns across 7 bases. The germline CDR1 and CDR2 sequences are LGHNA and YSLEER. This CDR3 has 17 residues. The trim removed 0 bases at V and 6 bases at J, leaving 11 bases unmatched.

This clonotype showed up many times. This chain uses TRBV28 with TRBJ2-7; 7 positions match TRBD1. The CDR3 has 13 residues. The trim removed 5 bases at V and 4 bases at J, leaving 5 bases unmatched. From germline, CDR1 is MDHEN and CDR2 SYDVKM. Here the CDR3 DNA reads TGTGCCAGCAGTGCGACAGGGCCTTACGAGCAGTACTTC. Its protein is CASSATGPYEQYF.

CDR3 loop: CASSVAGPDRAYGYTF. The CDR3 coding sequence is TGTGCCAGCAGCGTGGCGGGACCAGACAGGGCCTATGGCTACACCTTC. The chain couples TRBV9 to TRBJ1-2, with 7 nucleotides matching TRBD1. J was trimmed by 4 bases and V by 2 bases; bases with no gene match: 11. CDR1 is SGDLS and CDR2 is YYNGEE in the germline V gene. The CDR3 spans 16 residues.

This clonotype has ten or more counts. The chain employs TRBV20-1 and TRBJ2-2; 12 bases map to TRBD2. This CDR3 has 17 residues. V shed 3 bases and J 5 bases; nucleotides not matched to a gene: 10. CDR1 DFQATT and CDR2 SNEGSKA come from the germline V gene (reference sequence). The CDR3 loop is CSARPASGRAGTGELFF. CDR3 nucleotide sequence: TGCAGTGCTAGGCCGGCTAGCGGGAGGGCCGGGACCGGGGAGCTGTTTTTT.

J is TRBJ2-1 and V is TRBV14; TRBD2 aligns across 7 bases. The germline CDR1 and CDR2 sequences are SGHDN and FVKESK. Trimming took 4 bases from V and 7 from J; bases not matched to a gene: 10. CDR3 size: 15 residues. The chain's CDR3 is CASSLLADTWNEQFF. The CDR3 nucleotides read TGTGCCAGCAGCCTCCTAGCGGACACCTGGAATGAGCAGTTCTTC.

At least ten counts were recorded for this clonotype. This rearrangement joins TRBV11-2 to TRBJ1-5, with D possibly matching TRBD1 (5 bases). V shed 5 bases and J shed 7 bases, with 12 bases lying between them. The CDR3 sequence is 13 residues long. Germline lookup yields CDR1 SGHAT and CDR2 FQNNGV. The CDR3 reads CASSRDGGQPQHF. The DNA of the CDR3 is TGTGCCAGCAGCCGGGATGGGGGACAGCCCCAGCATTTT.

This clonotype appeared many times. V usage is TRBV10-3 and J usage is TRBJ2-2, with no clear D. V was cut by 2 bases and J by 2 bases, with 6 bases left in between. From germline, CDR1 is ENHRY and CDR2 SYGVKD. The CDR3 runs to 14 residues. CDR3 in amino acids: CAISEGGNTGELFF. CDR3 DNA: TGTGCCATCAGTGAGGGCGGTAACACCGGGGAGCTGTTTTTT.